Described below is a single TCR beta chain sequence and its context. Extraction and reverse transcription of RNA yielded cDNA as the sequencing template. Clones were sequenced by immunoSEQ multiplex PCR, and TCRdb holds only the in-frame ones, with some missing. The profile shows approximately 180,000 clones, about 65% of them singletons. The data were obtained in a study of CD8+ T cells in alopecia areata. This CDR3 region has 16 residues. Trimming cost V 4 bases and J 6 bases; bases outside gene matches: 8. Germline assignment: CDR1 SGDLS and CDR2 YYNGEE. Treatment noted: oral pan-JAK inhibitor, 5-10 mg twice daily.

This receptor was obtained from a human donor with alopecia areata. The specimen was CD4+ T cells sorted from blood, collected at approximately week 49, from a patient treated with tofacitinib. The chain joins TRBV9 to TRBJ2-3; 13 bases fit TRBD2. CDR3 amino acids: CASSFGTSGALDTQYF. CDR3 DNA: TGTGCCAGCAGCTTCGGGACTAGCGGGGCTCTCGATACGCAGTATTTT.